This T cell receptor beta chain came from a study of blood T cell repertoires in COVID-19. On the study more broadly: The study drew acute and convalescent COVID-19 samples from the United States, Italy and Spain. Sample material is recorded as cDNA or gDNA derived from T cells, B-cell-depleted T cells, or PBMCs.

In the original processing: Nucleated cell counts were estimated from reference gene primer amplification. Assay used: immunoSEQ multiplex PCR; TCRdb lists only in-frame clones, some missing. That table gives V, J and clone size, and the DNA gave D and trimming. The profile covers about 200,000 clones, with around 91% appearing a single time and about 0.58% taken by the ten largest. V lost 4 bases and J 4 bases, leaving 8 bases between the germline ends. Germline CDR1 is SGDLS and CDR2 is YYNGEE. The CDR3 is made up of 12 amino acids. This receptor was obtained from a man in his forties or fifties with acute or convalescent COVID-19. Sequencing used peripheral blood. The chain employs TRBV9 and TRBJ1-1, with no clear D. CDR3 DNA: TGTGCCAGCAGCTCCGGAGGCACTGAAGCTTTCTTT. This codes for CASSSGGTEAFF. The full variable domain, with the rest looked up from reference TRBV9 and TRBJ1-1, is DSGVTQTPKHLITATGQRVTLRCSPRSGDLSVYWYQQSLDQGLQFLIQYYNGEERAKGNILERFSAQQFPDLHSELNLSSLELGDSALYFCASSSGGTEAFFGQGTRLTVV.